The rows below give T cell receptor beta chains drawn from one sample of a study of T cells in Graves' hyperthyroidism and ophthalmopathy. TCRdb reprocessed the multiplex PCR reads via MiXCR and lists one record per CDR3 protein. The data show hundreds of thousands of distinct CDR3 sequences, roughly 25% seen once. The material sequenced was blood. These receptors originate from a woman in her 30s with Graves' ophthalmopathy. The CDR3 runs from the conserved cysteine through the conserved F or W. The D gene is left open where the match is weak. Size values are once, few and many counts, or a class for expanded clones, and some rows have none.

many,TRBD2,TRBV3-1,13,TRBJ2-7,TGTGCCAGCAGCCGCGGGGGAGTGTACGAGCAGTACTTC,CASSRGGVYEQYF
many,TRBD1,TRBV6-4,16,TRBJ1-5,TGTGCCAGCAGTGATCTCGAGGCAGGGGGCTTTCAGCCCCAGCATTTT,CASSDLEAGGFQPQHF
many,NA,TRBV7-2,14,TRBJ1-1,TGTGCCAGCAGCCATCCATGGGGAGCCACTGAAGCTTTCTTT,CASSHPWGATEAFF
NA,NA,TRBV18,14,TRBJ2-7,TGTGCCAGCTCACTGGGGGGTCTGGGATACGAGCAGTACTTC,CASSLGGLGYEQYF
NA,NA,TRBV29-1,13,TRBJ1-2,TGCAGCGTTGAATCCAGGGTAGACTATGGCTACACCTTC,CSVESRVDYGYTF
few,NA,TRBV7-2,16,TRBJ2-5,TGTGCCAGCAGCTTAGTGTACAGGCAGTACCAAGAGACCCAGTACTTC,CASSLVYRQYQETQYF
many,TRBD1,TRBV7-8,15,TRBJ2-7,TGTGCCAGCAGCGTAACAGGACAGGGGAGGTACGAGCAGTACTTC,CASSVTGQGRYEQYF
NA,TRBD2,TRBV12-3/TRBV12-4,18,TRBJ2-2,TGTGCCAGCAGTTTCGGCCCTGGGACTAGGGCTAACACCGGGGAGCTGTTTTTT,CASSFGPGTRANTGELFF
many,TRBD2,TRBV6-2/TRBV6-3,16,TRBJ2-5,TGTGCCAGCAGTTACTCGTCTAGCGGTAACCAAGAGACCCAGTACTTC,CASSYSSSGNQETQYF
many,NA,TRBV14,15,TRBJ1-1,TGTGCCAGCAGCCCGTATGCGACAGGGAACACTGAAGCTTTCTTT,CASSPYATGNTEAFF
many,NA,TRBV6-1,15,TRBJ2-7,TGTGCCAGCAGTGGACCAATAGGGGGGGGCTACGAGCAGTACTTC,CASSGPIGGGYEQYF
many,TRBD2,TRBV6-1,15,TRBJ2-5,TGTGCCAGTAGACTAGGGACTAGCGGAAAAGAGACCCAGTACTTC,CASRLGTSGKETQYF
NA,TRBD1,TRBV6-1,17,TRBJ1-1,TGTGCCAGCAGCGGTGACAGGGGAGTGGTTCTAAACACTGAAGCTTTCTTT,CASSGDRGVVLNTEAFF
few,NA,TRBV5-1,15,TRBJ1-5,TGCGCCAGCAGCTTGTGGGGGCAGGGCAATCAGCCCCAGCATTTT,CASSLWGQGNQPQHF
NA,NA,TRBV20-1,17,TRBJ2-6,TGCAGTGCTAGAGATCTCGTAGAGGACTCTGGGGCCAACGTCCTGACTTTC,CSARDLVEDSGANVLTF